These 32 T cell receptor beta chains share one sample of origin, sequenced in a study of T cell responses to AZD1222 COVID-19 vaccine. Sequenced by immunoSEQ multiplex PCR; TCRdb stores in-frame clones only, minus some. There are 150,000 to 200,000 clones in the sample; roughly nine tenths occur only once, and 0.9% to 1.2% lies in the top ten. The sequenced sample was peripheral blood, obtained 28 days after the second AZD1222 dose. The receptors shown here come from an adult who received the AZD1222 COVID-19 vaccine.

CDR3 protein: CASSPPASGVDTQYF. The CDR3 DNA is TGTGCCAGCTCACCCCCGGCGAGCGGGGTGGATACGCAGTATTTT. V and J are TRBV18 and TRBJ2-3, with TRBD2 identical over 7 bases. CDR1 is KGHSH and CDR2 is LQKENI in the germline V gene. The V segment lost 3 bases and the J segment 6 bases; nucleotides outside the gene matches: 9. The CDR3 runs to 15 residues.

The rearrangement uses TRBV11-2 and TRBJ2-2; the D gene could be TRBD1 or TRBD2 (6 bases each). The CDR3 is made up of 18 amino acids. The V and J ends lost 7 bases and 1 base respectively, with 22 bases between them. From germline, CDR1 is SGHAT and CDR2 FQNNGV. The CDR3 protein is CASTKRGPFSGNTGELFF. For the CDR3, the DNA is TGTGCCAGCACCAAACGGGGGCCGTTTAGCGGGAACACCGGGGAGCTGTTTTTT.

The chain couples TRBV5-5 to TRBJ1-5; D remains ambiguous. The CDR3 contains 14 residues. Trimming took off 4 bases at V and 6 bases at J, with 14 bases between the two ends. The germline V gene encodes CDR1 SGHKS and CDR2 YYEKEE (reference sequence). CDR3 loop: CASSPSWGAQPQHF. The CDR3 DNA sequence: TGTGCCAGCAGCCCGTCTTGGGGAGCTCAGCCCCAGCATTTT.

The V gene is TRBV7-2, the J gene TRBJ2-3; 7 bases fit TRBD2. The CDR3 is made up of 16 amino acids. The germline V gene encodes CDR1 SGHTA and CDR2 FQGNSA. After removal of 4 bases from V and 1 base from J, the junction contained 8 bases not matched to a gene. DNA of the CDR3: TGTGCCAGCAGCTCCATCCCCCGGGGGGGCACAGATACGCAGTATTTT. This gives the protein CASSSIPRGGTDTQYF.

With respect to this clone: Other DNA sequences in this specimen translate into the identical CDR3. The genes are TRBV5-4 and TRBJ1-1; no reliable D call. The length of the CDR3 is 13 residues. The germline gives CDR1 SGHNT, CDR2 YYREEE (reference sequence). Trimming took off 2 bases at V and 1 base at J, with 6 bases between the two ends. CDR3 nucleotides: TGTGCCAGCAGCTTAGGTGAGAACACTGAAGCTTTCTTT. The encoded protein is CASSLGENTEAFF.

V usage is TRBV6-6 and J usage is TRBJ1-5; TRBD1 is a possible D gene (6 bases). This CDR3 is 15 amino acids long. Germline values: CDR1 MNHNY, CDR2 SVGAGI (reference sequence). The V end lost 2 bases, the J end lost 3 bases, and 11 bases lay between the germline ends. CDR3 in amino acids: CASSYMGADNQPQHF. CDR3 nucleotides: TGTGCCAGCAGTTACATGGGGGCTGACAATCAGCCCCAGCATTTT.

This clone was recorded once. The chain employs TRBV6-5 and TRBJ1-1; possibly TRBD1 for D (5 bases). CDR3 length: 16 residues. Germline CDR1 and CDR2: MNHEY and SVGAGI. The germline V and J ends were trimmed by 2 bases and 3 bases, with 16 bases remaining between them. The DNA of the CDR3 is TGTGCCAGCAGTTACGGAGCAGGGACCGGGGACACTGAAGCTTTCTTT. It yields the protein CASSYGAGTGDTEAFF.

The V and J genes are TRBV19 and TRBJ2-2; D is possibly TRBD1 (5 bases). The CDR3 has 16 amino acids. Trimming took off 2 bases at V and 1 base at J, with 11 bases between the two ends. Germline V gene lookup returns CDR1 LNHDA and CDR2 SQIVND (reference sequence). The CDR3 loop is CASSISQGRNTGELFF. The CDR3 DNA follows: TGTGCCAGTAGTATATCCCAGGGAAGGAACACCGGGGAGCTGTTTTTT.

This CDR3 reads CASSLSAGQGAPQHF. Written as DNA, the CDR3 is TGTGCCAGCAGCTTATCCGCCGGACAGGGAGCGCCCCAGCATTTT. The J gene is TRBJ1-5, the V gene TRBV7-9; 8 nucleotides line up with TRBD1. Trimming cost V 2 bases and J 9 bases; bases outside gene matches: 9. The germline V gene encodes CDR1 SEHNR and CDR2 FQNEAQ (reference sequence). The CDR3 is 15 amino acids. Using reference TRBV7-9 and TRBJ1-5 for the parts outside the CDR3, the full variable domain is DTGVSQNPRHKITKRGQNVTFRCDPISEHNRLYWYRQTLGQGPEFLTYFQNEAQLEKSRLLSDRFSAERPKGSFSTLEIQRTEQGDSAMYLCASSLSAGQGAPQHFGDGTRLSIL.

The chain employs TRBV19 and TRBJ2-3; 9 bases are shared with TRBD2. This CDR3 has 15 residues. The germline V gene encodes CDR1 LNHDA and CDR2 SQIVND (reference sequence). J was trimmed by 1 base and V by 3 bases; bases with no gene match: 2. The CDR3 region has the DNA TGTGCCAGTAGTATGGGACTAGCCGGCACAGATACGCAGTATTTT. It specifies CASSMGLAGTDTQYF.

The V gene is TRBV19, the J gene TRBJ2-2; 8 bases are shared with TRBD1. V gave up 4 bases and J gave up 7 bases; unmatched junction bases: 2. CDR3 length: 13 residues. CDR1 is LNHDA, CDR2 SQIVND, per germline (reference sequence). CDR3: CASSRGQDGELFF. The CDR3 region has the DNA TGTGCCAGTAGTAGGGGACAGGACGGGGAGCTGTTTTTT.

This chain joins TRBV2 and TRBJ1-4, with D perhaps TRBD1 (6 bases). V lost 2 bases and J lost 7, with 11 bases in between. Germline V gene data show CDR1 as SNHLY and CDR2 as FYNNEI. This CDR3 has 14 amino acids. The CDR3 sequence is CASSESVGGEKLFF. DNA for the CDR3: TGTGCCAGCAGTGAATCGGTAGGGGGTGAAAAACTGTTTTTT.

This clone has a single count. The CDR3 sequence: CASSPNRDPQGYTF. The CDR3 DNA follows: TGTGCCAGCTCACCGAACAGGGATCCACAAGGCTACACCTTC. The rearrangement uses TRBV18 and TRBJ1-2; D possibly corresponds to TRBD1 (6 bases). The germline gives CDR1 KGHSH, CDR2 LQKENI. Trimming pared 3 bases from V and 8 bases from J, leaving 16 bases between. This CDR3 contains 14 residues.

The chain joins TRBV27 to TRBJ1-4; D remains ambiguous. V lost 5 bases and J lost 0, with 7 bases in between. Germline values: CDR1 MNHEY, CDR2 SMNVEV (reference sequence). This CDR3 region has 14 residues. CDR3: CASSPRSTNEKLFF. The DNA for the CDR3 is TGTGCCAGCAGTCCCCGCTCAACTAATGAAAAACTGTTTTTT.

The CDR3 bases are TGTGCCAGCAGTCCCAGGGGGGACACTGAAGCTTTCTTT. It encodes CASSPRGDTEAFF. The chain employs TRBV5-6 and TRBJ1-1; 7 nucleotides agree with TRBD1. CDR1 SGHDT and CDR2 YYEEEE come from the germline V gene. The CDR3 has 13 residues. J gave up 3 bases and V 5 bases, and 4 bases lay outside the gene matches.

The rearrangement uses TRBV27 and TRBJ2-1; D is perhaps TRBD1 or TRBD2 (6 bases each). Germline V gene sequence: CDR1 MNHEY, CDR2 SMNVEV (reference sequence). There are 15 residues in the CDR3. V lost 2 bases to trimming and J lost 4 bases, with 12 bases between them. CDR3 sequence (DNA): TGTGCCAGCAGTTTAGTAGGGGGGACTTACAATGAGCAGTTCTTC. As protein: CASSLVGGTYNEQFF.

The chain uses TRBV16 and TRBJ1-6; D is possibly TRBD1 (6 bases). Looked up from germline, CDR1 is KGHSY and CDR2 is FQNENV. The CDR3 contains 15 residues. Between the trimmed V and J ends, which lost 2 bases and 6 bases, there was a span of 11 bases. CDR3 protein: CASSQQGMSNSPLHF. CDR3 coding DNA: TGTGCCAGCAGCCAACAGGGGATGTCTAATTCACCCCTCCACTTT.

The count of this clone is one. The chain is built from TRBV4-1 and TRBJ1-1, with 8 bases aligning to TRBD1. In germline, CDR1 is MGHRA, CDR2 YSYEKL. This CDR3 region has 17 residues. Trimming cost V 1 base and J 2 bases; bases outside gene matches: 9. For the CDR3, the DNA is TGCGCCAGCAGCCAAGTGAGAACAGGGGGACCCAACACTGAAGCTTTCTTT. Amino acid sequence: CASSQVRTGGPNTEAFF.

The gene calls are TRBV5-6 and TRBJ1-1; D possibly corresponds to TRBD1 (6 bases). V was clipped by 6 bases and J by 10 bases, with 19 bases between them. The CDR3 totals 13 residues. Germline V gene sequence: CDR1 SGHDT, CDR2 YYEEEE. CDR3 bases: TGTGCCAGCAACTGGGGGCAGGCAGACGCAGCTTTCTTT. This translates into CASNWGQADAAFF.

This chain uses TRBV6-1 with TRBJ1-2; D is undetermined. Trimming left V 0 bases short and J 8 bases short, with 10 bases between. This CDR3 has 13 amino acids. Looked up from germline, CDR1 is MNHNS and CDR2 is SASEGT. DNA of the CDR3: TGTGCCAGCAGTGAAGCAGGACGGGTGGGCTACACCTTC. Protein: CASSEAGRVGYTF.

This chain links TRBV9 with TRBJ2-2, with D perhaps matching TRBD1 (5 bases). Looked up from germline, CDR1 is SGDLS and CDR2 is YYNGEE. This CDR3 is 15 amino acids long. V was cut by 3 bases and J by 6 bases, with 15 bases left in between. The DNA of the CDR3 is TGTGCCAGCAGCGATACAGGAAAGGTCCCCGGGGAGCTGTTTTTT. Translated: CASSDTGKVPGELFF.

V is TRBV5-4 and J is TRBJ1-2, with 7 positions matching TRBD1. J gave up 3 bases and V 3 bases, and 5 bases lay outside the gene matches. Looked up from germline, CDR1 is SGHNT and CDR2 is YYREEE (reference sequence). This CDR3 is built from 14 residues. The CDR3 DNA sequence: TGTGCCAGCAGCTCCTGGACAGGAGACTATGGCTACACCTTC. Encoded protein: CASSSWTGDYGYTF.

CDR3 protein: CASSSRRTGWDGYTF. The CDR3 DNA reads TGTGCCAGCAGCTCGAGACGGACAGGGTGGGATGGCTACACCTTC. The chain is built from TRBV5-4 and TRBJ1-2, with 8 bases identical to TRBD1. The ends lost 3 bases at V and 6 bases at J; junction bases unmatched: 10. The length of the CDR3 is 15 residues. CDR1 is SGHNT, CDR2 YYREEE, per germline (reference sequence).

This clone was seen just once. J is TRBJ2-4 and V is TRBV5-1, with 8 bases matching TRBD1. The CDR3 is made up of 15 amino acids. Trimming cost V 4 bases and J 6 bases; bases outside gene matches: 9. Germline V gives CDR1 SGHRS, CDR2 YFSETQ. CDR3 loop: CASSQRTGLGNIQYF. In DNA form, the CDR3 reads TGCGCCAGCAGCCAGAGGACAGGGCTGGGAAACATTCAGTACTTC.

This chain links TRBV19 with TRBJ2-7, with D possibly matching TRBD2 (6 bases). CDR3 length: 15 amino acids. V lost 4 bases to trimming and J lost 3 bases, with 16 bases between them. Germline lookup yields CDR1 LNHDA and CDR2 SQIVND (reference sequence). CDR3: CASSNGGTLIYEQYF. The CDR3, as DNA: TGTGCCAGTAGTAATGGGGGGACGCTTATCTACGAGCAGTACTTC.

CDR3 region: CASSQALSTGNEQFF. CDR3 coding DNA: TGTGCCAGCAGCCAAGCCCTTAGTACAGGTAATGAGCAGTTCTTC. The gene calls are TRBV3-1 (or the pseudogene TRBV3-2) and TRBJ2-1; TRBD1 might be the D (5 bases). Germline V gene data show CDR1 as LGHDT and CDR2 as YNNKEL (reference sequence). Trimming removed 1 base from V and 7 bases from J, with 14 bases in between. The length of the CDR3 is 15 residues.

The CDR3 region is CASSLVGAGRAFNQETQYF. CDR3 nucleotides: TGTGCCAGCAGCTTAGTAGGGGCGGGCCGGGCGTTCAATCAAGAGACCCAGTACTTC. This chain links TRBV11-2 with TRBJ2-5; D possibly uses TRBD1 or TRBD2 (5 bases each). V was pared by 1 base and J by 2 bases, with 23 bases between. The CDR3 extends over 19 amino acids. Germline V CDR1 and CDR2: SGHAT, FQNNGV.

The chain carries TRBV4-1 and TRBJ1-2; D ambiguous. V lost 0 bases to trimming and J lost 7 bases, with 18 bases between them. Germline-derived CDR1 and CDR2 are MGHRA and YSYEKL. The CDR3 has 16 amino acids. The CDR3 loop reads CASSQEEGRIPGGYTF. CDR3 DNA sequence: TGCGCCAGCAGCCAAGAGGAGGGCCGGATTCCGGGTGGCTACACCTTC.

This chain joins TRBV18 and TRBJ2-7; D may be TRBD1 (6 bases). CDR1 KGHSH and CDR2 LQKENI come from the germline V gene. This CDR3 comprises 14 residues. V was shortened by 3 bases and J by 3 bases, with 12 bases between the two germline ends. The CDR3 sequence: CASSPNRVFYEQYF. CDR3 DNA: TGTGCCAGCTCACCCAACAGGGTGTTCTACGAGCAGTACTTC.

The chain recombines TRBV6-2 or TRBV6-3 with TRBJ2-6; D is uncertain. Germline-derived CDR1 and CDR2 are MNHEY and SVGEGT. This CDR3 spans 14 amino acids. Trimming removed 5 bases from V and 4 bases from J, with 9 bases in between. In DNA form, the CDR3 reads TGTGCCAGCAGTCACGGTTTGGGGGCCAACGTCCTGACTTTC. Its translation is CASSHGLGANVLTF.

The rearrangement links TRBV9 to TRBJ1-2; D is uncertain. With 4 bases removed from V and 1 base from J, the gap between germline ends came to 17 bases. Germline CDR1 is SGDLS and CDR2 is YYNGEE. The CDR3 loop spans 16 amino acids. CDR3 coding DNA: TGTGCCAGCAGCCCCCTGGCAGGACCGAATAACTATGGCTACACCTTC. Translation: CASSPLAGPNNYGYTF.

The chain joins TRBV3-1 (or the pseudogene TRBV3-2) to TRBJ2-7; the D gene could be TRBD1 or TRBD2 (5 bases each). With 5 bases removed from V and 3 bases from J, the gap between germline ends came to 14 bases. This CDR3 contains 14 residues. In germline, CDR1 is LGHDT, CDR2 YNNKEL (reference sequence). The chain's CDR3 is CASSYSGRIYEQYF. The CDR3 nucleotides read TGTGCCAGCAGCTACTCGGGACGCATCTACGAGCAGTACTTC.